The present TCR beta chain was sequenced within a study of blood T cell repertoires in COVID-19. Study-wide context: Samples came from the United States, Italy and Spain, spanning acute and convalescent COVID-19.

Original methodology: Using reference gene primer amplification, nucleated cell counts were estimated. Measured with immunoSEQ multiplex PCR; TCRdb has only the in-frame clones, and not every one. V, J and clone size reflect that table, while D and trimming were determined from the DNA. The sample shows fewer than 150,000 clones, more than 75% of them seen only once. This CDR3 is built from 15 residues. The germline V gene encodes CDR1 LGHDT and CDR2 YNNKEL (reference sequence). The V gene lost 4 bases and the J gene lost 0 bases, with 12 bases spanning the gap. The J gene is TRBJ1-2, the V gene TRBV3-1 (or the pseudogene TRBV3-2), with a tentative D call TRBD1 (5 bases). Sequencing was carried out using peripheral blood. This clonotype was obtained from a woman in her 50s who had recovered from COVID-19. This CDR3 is CASSPYRTSNYGYTF. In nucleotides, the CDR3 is TGTGCCAGCAGCCCCTACCGGACATCTAACTATGGCTACACCTTC.